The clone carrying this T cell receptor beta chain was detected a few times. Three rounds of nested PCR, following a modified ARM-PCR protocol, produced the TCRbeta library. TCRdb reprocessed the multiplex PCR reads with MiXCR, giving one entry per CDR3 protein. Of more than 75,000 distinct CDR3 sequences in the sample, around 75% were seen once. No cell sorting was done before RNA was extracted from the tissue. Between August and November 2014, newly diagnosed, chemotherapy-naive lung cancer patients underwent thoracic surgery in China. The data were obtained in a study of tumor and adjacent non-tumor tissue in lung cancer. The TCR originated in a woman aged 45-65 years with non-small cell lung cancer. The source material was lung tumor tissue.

Here the CDR3 reads CASSEARHAPGPQYF. CDR3 DNA sequence: TGTGCCAGCAGTGAAGCTCGCCATGCCCCAGGGCCCCAGTATTTT. This rearrangement joins TRBV6-1 to TRBJ1-5, with a weak D call TRBD1 (5 bases). The end of the DNA fits TRBJ2-3 better, so the J call may be wrong. This CDR3 is built from 15 residues. CDR1 is MNHNS and CDR2 is SASEGT in the germline V gene.